A single TCR beta chain is shown here with its context. The source of the sample is a study of cytomegalovirus exposure and HLA in healthy donors. This PCR relied on a set of 60 Vbeta primers and 13 Jbeta primers. Profiled with immunoSEQ multiplex PCR; TCRdb holds only in-frame clones, not every one. The table has around 67,000 clones, roughly two thirds seen once; the top ten hold 3% to 3.5%. The junction had 10 bases not matched to a gene; V was cut back by 4 bases and J by 6 bases. CDR1 SGHRS and CDR2 YFSETQ come from the germline V gene. This CDR3 contains 16 residues. This chain joins TRBV5-1 and TRBJ2-7, with 13 bases identical to TRBD2. Sequencing was done on a sample of PBMCs. The origin of this receptor is a woman aged 45-65 years in good health and CMV-seronegative. The CDR3 DNA reads TGCGCCAGCAGCCTCGGACTAGCGGGAGTAGGTTGCGAGCAGTACTTC. Translating it yields CASSLGLAGVGCEQYF.